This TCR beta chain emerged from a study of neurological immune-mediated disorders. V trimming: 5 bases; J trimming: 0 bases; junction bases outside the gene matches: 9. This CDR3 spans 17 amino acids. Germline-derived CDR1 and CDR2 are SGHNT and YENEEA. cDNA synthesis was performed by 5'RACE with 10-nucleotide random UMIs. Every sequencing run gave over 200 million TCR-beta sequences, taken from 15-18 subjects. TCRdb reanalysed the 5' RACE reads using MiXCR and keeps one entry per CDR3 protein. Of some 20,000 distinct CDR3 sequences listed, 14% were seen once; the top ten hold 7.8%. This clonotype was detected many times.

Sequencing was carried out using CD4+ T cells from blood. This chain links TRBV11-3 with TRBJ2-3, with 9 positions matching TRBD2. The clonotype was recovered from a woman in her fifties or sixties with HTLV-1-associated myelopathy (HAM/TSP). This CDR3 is CASSQPGTSFSTDTQYF. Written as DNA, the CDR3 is TGTGCCAGCAGCCAACCGGGGACTAGCTTTAGCACAGATACGCAGTATTTT.